The 4 T cell receptor beta chains presented below share a single source sample, sequenced in a study of blood T cell repertoires in COVID-19. Repertoires were generated with immunoSEQ multiplex PCR, while TCRdb's copy carries only in-frame clones and drops some. The sample lists 30,000 to 45,000 clones, around 90% occurring once. The sample consisted of peripheral blood. The source is a man in his 70s with acute or convalescent COVID-19.

The V gene is TRBV6-5, the J gene TRBJ1-2; TRBD1 matches 8 bases. The CDR3 loop spans 13 amino acids. The V gene's germline CDR1 is MNHEY and CDR2 SVGAGI. J lost 8 bases, V lost 7 bases, and 9 bases had no gene match. CDR3 nucleotide sequence: TGTGCCAGCAACCCGCAGGGGGCAGAAGGCTACACCTTC. Protein sequence: CASNPQGAEGYTF.

Remarks on this clone: At one of its ends the junction is not consistent with the germline gene, which may arise from a read error. The V call is TRBV7-3, the J call TRBJ2-3; tentatively, D is TRBD2 (6 bases). Germline V lookup: CDR1 SGHTA, CDR2 FQGTGA. This CDR3 has 13 amino acids. CDR3 region: CASSSTSIDTQYF. In nucleotides, the CDR3 is TGTGCCAGCAGCTCCACTAGCATAGATACGCAGTATTTT.

The chain combines TRBV19 with TRBJ1-1; 8 bases agree with TRBD1. The CDR3 is 18 amino acids. Germline V lookup: CDR1 LNHDA, CDR2 SQIVND (reference sequence). J lost 1 base, V lost 5 bases, and 15 bases had no gene match. The CDR3 here is CASSPRTGTFRENTEAFF. CDR3 coding DNA: TGTGCCAGTAGTCCGCGGACAGGGACCTTTCGAGAGAACACTGAAGCTTTCTTT.

V gene TRBV2 combines with J gene TRBJ2-3, with D perhaps TRBD2 (6 bases). The CDR3 spans 13 residues. Trimming left V 2 bases short and J 5 bases short, with 8 bases between. Germline values: CDR1 SNHLY, CDR2 FYNNEI. This chain's CDR3 is CASSEYGGDTQYF. The DNA of the CDR3 is TGTGCCAGCAGTGAATACGGGGGAGATACGCAGTATTTT.